One and the same sample provided the 28 T cell receptor beta chains below, sequenced in a study of cytomegalovirus exposure and HLA in healthy donors. The study ran its PCR with 60 Vbeta and 13 Jbeta primers. Profiling relied on immunoSEQ multiplex PCR, and the TCRdb table lists in-frame clones only, not all of them. This sample has 200,000 to 250,000 clones; around 88% occur once, and the top ten carry less than 1.2%. The source material was PBMCs. The receptors originated from a young woman in good health and CMV-seronegative.

The J gene is TRBJ1-1, the V gene TRBV6-1; D unclear. Germline CDR1 reads MNHNS; CDR2 reads SASEGT. V was shortened by 4 bases and J by 3 bases, with 15 bases between the two germline ends. This CDR3 has 15 residues. CDR3 sequence (DNA): TGTGCCAGCAGTGGCAGACCGGGATGGGACACTGAAGCTTTCTTT. Translation gives CASSGRPGWDTEAFF.

This chain joins TRBV5-1 and TRBJ2-5, with D possibly matching TRBD1 (5 bases). Trimming took off 0 bases at V and 2 bases at J, with 11 bases between the two ends. Per germline, CDR1 SGHRS and CDR2 YFSETQ. CDR3 length: 15 amino acids. Written as DNA, the CDR3 is TGCGCCAGCAGCTTGGTTGGACAAGGGCAAGAGACCCAGTACTTC. This codes for CASSLVGQGQETQYF.

The chain combines TRBV6-5 with TRBJ2-1, with a possible D match to TRBD2 (6 bases). The CDR3 consists of 15 residues. Trimming pared 6 bases from V and 8 bases from J, leaving 20 bases between. Looked up from germline, CDR1 is MNHEY and CDR2 is SVGAGI. In DNA, the CDR3 is TGTGCCAGCAGCTCCCCCTACAATCCGGGGGATGAGCAGTTCTTC. Its translation is CASSSPYNPGDEQFF.

The V call is TRBV4-2, the J call TRBJ2-7, with D maybe TRBD1 (7 bases). Germline CDR1 reads LGHNA; CDR2 reads YNFKEQ. Trimming removed 4 bases at V and 2 bases at J, with 9 bases between. This CDR3 region has 13 residues. The CDR3 is CASSPGGPYEQYF. The DNA for the CDR3 is TGTGCCAGCAGCCCAGGGGGGCCCTACGAGCAGTACTTC.

This chain uses TRBV6-5 with TRBJ2-5; 10 bases are shared with TRBD2. Losses at the gene ends were 5 bases for V and 2 bases for J; bases not matched to a gene: 5. Germline V gives CDR1 MNHEY, CDR2 SVGAGI. The CDR3 totals 15 residues. CDR3 DNA sequence: TGTGCCAGCAGTCGGACTAGCGGAGGACAAGAGACCCAGTACTTC. This codes for CASSRTSGGQETQYF.

The chain combines TRBV6-5 with TRBJ2-7; 9 nucleotides agree with TRBD1. After removal of 5 bases from V and 5 bases from J, the junction contained 4 bases not matched to a gene. CDR3 length: 13 residues. CDR1 is MNHEY and CDR2 is SVGAGI in the germline V gene. The CDR3 nucleotides read TGTGCCAGCAGTCTCCGGGACAGGGACGAGCAGTACTTC. Translation gives CASSLRDRDEQYF.

The CDR3 DNA reads as TGTGCCAGCAGGGGAGCGGGAGCGGGGGAAGATACGCAGTATTTT. This codes for CASRGAGAGEDTQYF. This sequence joins TRBV6-5 and TRBJ2-3; 8 bases align to TRBD2. CDR1 and CDR2 (germline): MNHEY, SVGAGI. V shed 6 bases, J shed 5 bases, and the junction held 10 bases outside the gene matches. This CDR3 is built from 15 residues.

This chain uses TRBV4-1 with TRBJ2-1; TRBD2 matches at 9 bases. This CDR3 is 17 amino acids long. V was pared by 4 bases and J by 6 bases, with 13 bases of the junction left unmatched. Germline V lookup: CDR1 MGHRA, CDR2 YSYEKL. CDR3 amino acids: CASSRTPASGIINEQFF. As DNA, the CDR3 is TGCGCCAGCAGCCGAACTCCCGCTAGCGGGATTATCAATGAGCAGTTCTTC.

This chain uses TRBV27 with TRBJ1-1, with TRBD1 as a possible D gene (5 bases). Per the germline V gene, CDR1 is MNHEY and CDR2 is SMNVEV (reference sequence). CDR3 length: 15 amino acids. V was shortened by 5 bases and J by 2 bases, with 15 bases between the two germline ends. CDR3 region: CASSQLLRGNTEAFF. CDR3 DNA sequence: TGTGCCAGCAGTCAACTACTTAGGGGAAACACTGAAGCTTTCTTT.

The chain combines TRBV6-6 with TRBJ1-2; 7 bases agree with TRBD1. Losses at the gene ends were 5 bases for V and 0 bases for J; bases not matched to a gene: 9. This CDR3 has 16 residues. Germline assignment: CDR1 MNHNY and CDR2 SVGAGI (reference sequence). Here the CDR3 DNA reads TGTGCCAGCAGTGGACGAGGGGGCGAAGCTAACTATGGCTACACCTTC. Its protein product is CASSGRGGEANYGYTF.

The CDR3 DNA is TGTGCCAGCAGCACGCGCGCTGCGCAGTATTTT. Translation: CASSTRAAQYF. V is TRBV7-9 and J is TRBJ2-3; D gene unclear. Per germline, CDR1 SEHNR and CDR2 FQNEAQ (reference sequence). This CDR3 is 11 amino acids long. The V gene lost 5 bases and the J gene lost 10 bases, with 10 bases spanning the gap.

CDR3 nucleotide sequence: TGTGCCAGCAGTCCTGGACCCAGGGGTGGGGATGAGCAGTTCTTC. Translating it yields CASSPGPRGGDEQFF. This chain joins TRBV6-4 and TRBJ2-1; D might be TRBD1 (6 bases). This CDR3 has 15 residues. Trimming removed 5 bases from V and 8 bases from J, with 19 bases in between. CDR1 is MRHNA and CDR2 is SNTAGT in the germline V gene.

This sequence joins TRBV5-1 and TRBJ1-5, with D perhaps TRBD1 (6 bases). CDR3 length equals 16 residues. Per germline, CDR1 SGHRS and CDR2 YFSETQ. Trimming took off 4 bases at V and 7 bases at J, with 21 bases between the two ends. DNA for the CDR3: TGCGCCAGCAGCACAGAACCCTTGGGGGCAGGACAGCCCCAGCATTTT. Protein sequence: CASSTEPLGAGQPQHF.

Only one count was recorded for this clone. The chain joins TRBV6-5 to TRBJ2-3; 8 nucleotides align to TRBD1. The CDR3 runs to 14 residues. The V segment lost 9 bases and the J segment 8 bases; nucleotides outside the gene matches: 13. CDR1 is MNHEY, CDR2 SVGAGI, per germline. In DNA form, the CDR3 reads TGTGCCAGGGACCGGGACAGGACAGAGGGTACGCAGTATTTT. This encodes CARDRDRTEGTQYF.

The chain uses TRBV2 and TRBJ1-4; 8 bases map to TRBD1. Germline V lookup: CDR1 SNHLY, CDR2 FYNNEI. The length of the CDR3 is 15 residues. The J segment lost 6 bases and the V segment lost 4 bases, leaving 7 bases of the junction unmatched. The CDR3 nucleotides read TGTGCCAGCAGTGCTGCAGGGGGCAGATATGAAAAACTGTTTTTT. Amino acid sequence: CASSAAGGRYEKLFF.

The genes are TRBV7-9 and TRBJ1-2; D might be TRBD1 (5 bases). V was shortened by 3 bases and J by 8 bases, with 19 bases between the two germline ends. CDR3 size: 15 residues. The germline CDR1 and CDR2 sequences are SEHNR and FQNEAQ (reference sequence). CDR3 residues: CASSFTAPGEGGYTF. CDR3 nucleotides: TGTGCCAGCAGCTTCACCGCCCCGGGGGAGGGAGGCTACACCTTC.

This clone was detected only once. The rearrangement joins TRBV19 to TRBJ1-2, with D possibly matching TRBD1 (6 bases). Germline CDR1 and CDR2: LNHDA and SQIVND (reference sequence). The CDR3 is made up of 15 amino acids. Trimming pared 1 base from V and 2 bases from J, leaving 11 bases between. CDR3 region: CASSIGTRGNYGYTF. CDR3 DNA: TGTGCCAGTAGTATAGGCACCAGGGGAAACTATGGCTACACCTTC.

The chain joins TRBV10-3 to TRBJ2-7; 9 nucleotides match TRBD1. This CDR3 is built from 14 residues. The germline CDR1 and CDR2 sequences are ENHRY and SYGVKD. J lost 2 bases, V lost 4 bases, and 3 bases had no gene match. Here the CDR3 reads CAISGGQGPYEQYF. The DNA for the CDR3 is TGTGCCATCAGTGGGGGACAGGGCCCCTACGAGCAGTACTTC.

This clone is a singleton in its sample. The chain joins TRBV7-8 to TRBJ2-7, with D possibly TRBD1 on 6 matching bases. Germline-derived CDR1 and CDR2 are SGHVS and FQNEAQ. V was clipped by 7 bases and J by 3 bases, with 19 bases between them. The CDR3 contains 15 residues. The CDR3 DNA is TGTGCCAGCACCGGATATAAAACAGGGAACTACGAGCAGTACTTC. It encodes CASTGYKTGNYEQYF. Full variable domain (rest looked up from reference TRBV7-8 and TRBJ2-7): GAGVSQSPRYKVAKRGQDVALRCDPISGHVSLFWYQQALGQGPEFLTYFQNEAQLDKSGLPSDRFFAERPEGSVSTLKIQRTQQEDSAVYLCASTGYKTGNYEQYFGPGTRLTVT.

This chain connects TRBV5-1 to TRBJ2-3; possible D gene TRBD2, 5 bases. V dropped 6 bases and J dropped 0 bases, with 20 bases sitting between them. In germline, CDR1 is SGHRS, CDR2 YFSETQ. This CDR3 is built from 17 residues. The CDR3 is CASKNAADPRSTDTQYF. CDR3 in DNA: TGCGCCAGCAAAAATGCAGCGGATCCTCGTAGCACAGATACGCAGTATTTT.

The chain couples TRBV6-1 to TRBJ1-6, with TRBD1 identical over 10 bases. V dropped 6 bases and J dropped 7; count of bases not matched to a gene: 6. The CDR3 loop spans 15 amino acids. Looked up from germline, CDR1 is MNHNS and CDR2 is SASEGT. This chain's CDR3 is CASRPDRGRNSPLHF. The CDR3 DNA sequence: TGTGCCAGCAGACCTGACAGGGGGCGAAATTCACCCCTCCACTTT.

Concerning this clone: Distinct nucleotide sequences in the sample also encode this CDR3. The V gene is TRBV20-1, the J gene TRBJ2-7, with TRBD2 as a possible D gene (6 bases). Germline CDR1 and CDR2: DFQATT and SNEGSKA (reference sequence). V was pared by 6 bases and J by 4 bases, with 10 bases between. The CDR3 runs 11 residues. The DNA of the CDR3 is TGCAGTGCCAGGGCGGGATACGAGCAGTACTTC. This codes for CSARAGYEQYF.

CDR3 protein: CASSYWERGTGELFF. The CDR3 bases are TGTGCCAGCAGTTACTGGGAAAGGGGGACCGGGGAGCTGTTTTTT. The J gene is TRBJ2-2, the V gene TRBV6-5; D is possibly TRBD1 (6 bases). V shed 1 base and J shed 5 bases, with 11 bases lying between them. CDR1 MNHEY and CDR2 SVGAGI come from the germline V gene. The CDR3 length is 15 residues.

Ten or more counts support this clone. V and J are TRBV4-1 and TRBJ1-3; 7 nucleotides agree with TRBD1. CDR1 is MGHRA, CDR2 YSYEKL, per germline. The CDR3 consists of 17 residues. The ends lost 1 base at V and 4 bases at J; junction bases unmatched: 10. In DNA, the CDR3 is TGCGCCAGCAGCCAAGCTCCCGGCACAGGGGCGGGAAACACCATATATTTT. Residues: CASSQAPGTGAGNTIYF.

This clone has only one observation. The chain carries TRBV5-5 and TRBJ1-6, with D tentatively TRBD1 (5 bases). From germline, CDR1 is SGHKS and CDR2 YYEKEE (reference sequence). V was clipped by 4 bases and J by 3 bases, with 14 bases between them. The CDR3 consists of 16 residues. CDR3 sequence: CASSLGGGVYNSPLHF. The CDR3 DNA follows: TGTGCCAGCAGCCTTGGGGGGGGTGTCTATAATTCACCCCTCCACTTT.

The chain carries TRBV28 and TRBJ2-7, with D possibly matching TRBD1 (6 bases). Looked up from germline, CDR1 is MDHEN and CDR2 is SYDVKM. The CDR3 runs 14 residues. Trimming pared 4 bases from V and 0 bases from J, leaving 10 bases between. The CDR3 spells CASSSSTGSYEQYF. The DNA of the CDR3 is TGTGCCAGCAGTTCGTCGACAGGCTCCTACGAGCAGTACTTC.

CDR3 amino acids: CASSLDSSGTTPFYEQYF. The CDR3 nucleotides are TGTGCCAGCAGCTTAGATAGTAGCGGCACAACCCCGTTCTACGAGCAGTACTTC. This sequence joins TRBV11-2 and TRBJ2-7, with D possibly TRBD2 on 6 matching bases. The CDR3 contains 18 residues. Germline CDR1 SGHAT, CDR2 FQNNGV. V gave up 0 bases and J gave up 3 bases, with 21 bases separating them.

Comments on this clone: The sample has other DNA sequences that encode this CDR3 too. This chain joins TRBV4-1 and TRBJ1-1, with D unresolved. The germline V gene encodes CDR1 MGHRA and CDR2 YSYEKL. V was clipped by 3 bases and J by 0 bases, with 11 bases between them. The CDR3 loop spans 15 amino acids. The CDR3 spells CASSQRSLVNTEAFF. As DNA, the CDR3 is TGCGCCAGCAGCCAGAGGAGTTTAGTGAACACTGAAGCTTTCTTT.